What follows are 26 T cell receptor beta chains derived from one specimen sequenced in a study of T cell responses to AZD1222 COVID-19 vaccine. TCRdb keeps only in-frame clones here, not all; method: immunoSEQ multiplex PCR. The data hold about 140,000 clones, with roughly 88% observed a single time. The sample in question was peripheral blood, obtained 28 days after the second AZD1222 dose. The receptors here all came from an adult who received the AZD1222 COVID-19 vaccine.

CDR3 loop: CASSTPRRDYGYTF. The CDR3 bases are TGTGCCAGCAGTACCCCGAGGAGGGACTATGGCTACACCTTC. The J gene is TRBJ1-2, the V gene TRBV6-2 or TRBV6-3, with unresolved D. The CDR3 loop spans 14 amino acids. Germline loops: CDR1 MNHEY, CDR2 SVGEGT. V was cut by 5 bases and J by 3 bases, with 13 bases left in between.

V gene TRBV6-6 combines with J gene TRBJ1-5, with TRBD1 matching over 8 bases. CDR1 is MNHNY and CDR2 is SVGAGI in the germline V gene (reference sequence). The CDR3 has 15 residues. V was pared by 4 bases and J by 2 bases, with 4 bases of the junction left unmatched. The CDR3 loop is CASSSGQGGNQPQHF. CDR3 DNA: TGTGCCAGCAGTTCTGGACAGGGCGGCAATCAGCCCCAGCATTTT.

V usage is TRBV6-1 and J usage is TRBJ2-7, with 8 positions matching TRBD1. The CDR3 is 16 residues long. Per the germline V gene, CDR1 is MNHNS and CDR2 is SASEGT. J was trimmed by 4 bases and V by 0 bases; bases with no gene match: 8. DNA for the CDR3: TGTGCCAGCAGTGAAGCTCACGGACAGGGCGGGTACGAGCAGTACTTC. Amino acids: CASSEAHGQGGYEQYF.

The chain joins TRBV6-6 to TRBJ2-2; 8 bases are shared with TRBD1. Germline-derived CDR1 and CDR2 are MNHNY and SVGAGI (reference sequence). Trimming removed 5 bases from V and 1 base from J; junction bases left unmatched: 9. There are 17 residues in the CDR3. This chain's CDR3 is CASSPLRQGMNTGELFF. DNA of the CDR3: TGTGCCAGCAGTCCTCTTCGACAGGGGATGAACACCGGGGAGCTGTTTTTT.

The chain links TRBV6-5 to TRBJ2-1, with D tentatively TRBD1 or TRBD2 (5 bases each). The CDR3 has 12 amino acids. Trimming cost V 6 bases and J 12 bases, with 15 bases left between them. Germline V gene lookup returns CDR1 MNHEY and CDR2 SVGAGI. The CDR3 DNA reads as TGTGCCAGCAGAGAGACACATGGGGGGCAGTTCTTC. Its protein is CASRETHGGQFF.

This clone came up many times. CDR3 sequence: CASSFRTTGELFF. CDR3 nucleotide sequence: TGTGCCAGCAGCTTCCGGACGACCGGGGAGCTGTTTTTT. The rearrangement links TRBV5-6 to TRBJ2-2; D remains ambiguous. V shed 2 bases and J shed 5 bases, with 7 bases lying between them. CDR3 size: 13 residues. Germline V gives CDR1 SGHDT, CDR2 YYEEEE. The full variable domain, rest sourced from reference TRBV5-6 and TRBJ2-2, is DAGVTQSPTHLIKTRGQQVTLRCSPKSGHDTVSWYQQALGQGPQFIFQYYEEEERQRGNFPDRFSGHQFPNYSSELNVNALLLGDSALYLCASSFRTTGELFFGEGSRLTVL.

DNA of the CDR3: TGCGCCAGCAGGGGGGAATCTAACTATGGCTACACCTTC. Protein product: CASRGESNYGYTF. This sequence joins TRBV5-1 and TRBJ1-2; the D gene is possibly TRBD1 (5 bases). Germline V gene lookup returns CDR1 SGHRS and CDR2 YFSETQ. This CDR3 has 13 amino acids. V shed 5 bases and J shed 0 bases, with 8 bases lying between them.

The V gene is TRBV7-9, the J gene TRBJ2-7, with D possibly matching TRBD2 (5 bases). Germline V CDR1 and CDR2: SEHNR, FQNEAQ (reference sequence). CDR3 length: 14 amino acids. Trimming pared 5 bases from V and 1 base from J, leaving 12 bases between. CDR3 nucleotide sequence: TGTGCCAGCAGCCCCACGGGGATGTCCTACGAGCAGTACTTC. The encoded protein is CASSPTGMSYEQYF.

The chain joins TRBV24-1 to TRBJ1-2; TRBD1 agrees at 9 bases. Germline V gene lookup returns CDR1 KGHDR and CDR2 SFDVKD. V shed 3 bases and J 6 bases; nucleotides not matched to a gene: 4. This CDR3 comprises 14 residues. The CDR3 DNA reads TGTGCCACCAGTGATGCGGGACAGGGCGATGGCTACACCTTC. As protein: CATSDAGQGDGYTF.

This clone has only a few counts. The V call is TRBV9, the J call TRBJ2-7; TRBD1 matches at 7 bases. The CDR3 is made up of 15 amino acids. V lost 0 bases and J lost 3; bases outside the gene matches: 6. CDR1 and CDR2 (germline): SGDLS, YYNGEE. CDR3: CASSVAGTAFYEQYF. The DNA for the CDR3 is TGTGCCAGCAGCGTAGCCGGGACAGCCTTCTACGAGCAGTACTTC.

This clone has only one observation. V gene TRBV20-1 combines with J gene TRBJ2-2; D remains unclear. The ends were cut back, 3 bases at V and 7 bases at J, with 6 bases in the middle. This CDR3 has 11 amino acids. The germline gives CDR1 DFQATT, CDR2 SNEGSKA (reference sequence). CDR3 residues: CSASHNGELFF. In DNA, the CDR3 is TGCAGTGCTAGCCACAACGGGGAGCTGTTTTTT.

J is TRBJ2-7 and V is TRBV10-1; maybe TRBD1 (6 bases). The CDR3 extends over 16 amino acids. The ends were cut back, 0 bases at V and 0 bases at J, with 12 bases in the middle. CDR1 and CDR2 from the germline V gene are WNHNN and SYGVQD (reference sequence). This CDR3 reads CASSESYSDSSYEQYF. The CDR3 bases are TGCGCCAGCAGTGAGTCGTATTCGGACAGCTCCTACGAGCAGTACTTC.

The J gene is TRBJ1-1, the V gene TRBV7-6; maybe TRBD1 (6 bases). CDR3 length: 15 residues. Trimming shortened V by 1 base and J by 2 bases, and 11 bases separated the two germline ends. Germline V gene sequence: CDR1 SGHVS, CDR2 FNYEAQ. The CDR3, as DNA: TGTGCCAGCAGCTTAGGGGGGGGCGGCAACACTGAAGCTTTCTTT. Amino acids: CASSLGGGGNTEAFF.

The chain is built from TRBV28 and TRBJ1-4; TRBD1 might be the D (5 bases). The germline V gene encodes CDR1 MDHEN and CDR2 SYDVKM. The ends were cut back, 6 bases at V and 3 bases at J, with 20 bases in the middle. The CDR3 runs 17 residues. CDR3 DNA sequence: TGTGCCAGCAGCCCCCCAACGGGGCCAAGGGCTAATGAAAAACTGTTTTTT. It codes for CASSPPTGPRANEKLFF.

V usage is TRBV12-2 and J usage is TRBJ2-1; the table gives TRBD2 as D, unverified against the DNA. TRBV12-2 is classified as a pseudogene. The length of the CDR3 is 16 residues. The CDR3 loop is CASRLFLHCSYNEQFF. In nucleotides, the CDR3 is TGTGCAAGTCGCTTATTCCTCCACTGCTCCTACAATGAGCAGTTCTTC.

The genes are TRBV5-1 and TRBJ1-4; D unresolved. Trimming removed 0 bases from V and 7 bases from J, with 10 bases in between. The CDR3 has 14 residues. Per the germline V gene, CDR1 is SGHRS and CDR2 is YFSETQ. CDR3 nucleotides: TGCGCCAGCAGCTTGGAAGGGAAGCGTGAAAAACTGTTTTTT. Its protein is CASSLEGKREKLFF.

The CDR3 DNA is TGTGCCTGGAGTGTGTGGGGAGGAGGGGCCTCCTACAATGAGCAGTTCTTC. This encodes CAWSVWGGGASYNEQFF. This rearrangement joins TRBV30 to TRBJ2-1, with a tentative D call TRBD2 (6 bases). This CDR3 comprises 17 residues. V dropped 0 bases and J dropped 0 bases, with 15 bases sitting between them. The germline gives CDR1 GTSNPN, CDR2 SVGIG (reference sequence). Full variable domain (remainder filled in from reference TRBV30 and TRBJ2-1): SQTIHQWPATLVQPVGSPLSLECTVEGTSNPNLYWYRQAAGRGLQLLFYSVGIGQISSEVPQNLSASRPQDRQFILSSKKLLLSDSGFYLCAWSVWGGGASYNEQFFGPGTRLTVL.

This chain links TRBV27 with TRBJ1-5, with unresolved D. The V gene's germline CDR1 is MNHEY and CDR2 SMNVEV (reference sequence). This CDR3 is built from 14 residues. Trimming removed 0 bases at V and 11 bases at J, with 14 bases between. The CDR3 reads CASSLSWGSQAQHF. In DNA form, the CDR3 reads TGTGCCAGCAGTTTATCTTGGGGTTCCCAAGCCCAGCATTTT.

This clone has only one observation. The chain uses TRBV6-1 and TRBJ1-5, with 8 bases identical to TRBD1. J gave up 6 bases and V 1 base, and 5 bases lay outside the gene matches. CDR1 and CDR2 from the germline V gene are MNHNS and SASEGT. The CDR3 covers 15 residues. The CDR3 nucleotides are TGTGCCAGCAGTGAAGAAGACAGGGGCGCTCAGCCCCAGCATTTT. This encodes CASSEEDRGAQPQHF.

This chain joins TRBV29-1 and TRBJ2-5; 10 positions agree with TRBD2. Germline V gene lookup returns CDR1 SQVTM and CDR2 ANQGSEA. With 1 base clipped from V and 7 bases from J, the junction kept 9 bases outside the gene matches. This CDR3 comprises 15 residues. The CDR3, as DNA: TGCAGCGTTGAAGGTTCTAGCGGGGGCCTCGGGACCCAGTACTTC. Translated, it gives CSVEGSSGGLGTQYF.

This chain links TRBV7-3 with TRBJ2-5, with 8 bases that match TRBD2. V lost 5 bases and J lost 5; bases outside the gene matches: 13. CDR1 is SGHTA and CDR2 is FQGTGA in the germline V gene. CDR3 length equals 16 residues. The CDR3 region is CASSASRAGAAETQYF. CDR3 DNA: TGTGCCAGCAGCGCCTCTCGAGCGGGAGCGGCTGAGACCCAGTACTTC.

The CDR3 is CASSPPGERGNYGYTF. CDR3 nucleotide sequence: TGTGCCAGCTCACCCCCGGGAGAGAGAGGAAACTATGGCTACACCTTC. The chain couples TRBV18 to TRBJ1-2; D gene unclear. The CDR3 consists of 16 residues. Germline V gene data show CDR1 as KGHSH and CDR2 as LQKENI. Trimming took 3 bases from V and 2 from J, leaving 16 bases between them.

The V gene is TRBV6-5, the J gene TRBJ2-1; the match to TRBD1 covers 7 bases. The germline V gene has CDR1 MNHEY and CDR2 SVGAGI. The CDR3 totals 15 residues. Losses at the gene ends were 3 bases for V and 2 bases for J; bases not matched to a gene: 4. The CDR3 nucleotides are TGTGCCAGCAGTTATACCGGGACAGCCTACAATGAGCAGTTCTTC. Translating it yields CASSYTGTAYNEQFF.

The CDR3 loop reads CASSQGSGETQYF. DNA for the CDR3: TGCGCCAGCAGCCAAGGTTCGGGAGAGACCCAGTACTTC. V usage is TRBV4-1 and J usage is TRBJ2-5; D is unresolved. CDR3 length: 13 residues. Germline lookup yields CDR1 MGHRA and CDR2 YSYEKL. V lost 1 base to trimming and J lost 4 bases, with 7 bases between them.

This chain connects TRBV2 to TRBJ1-2; D uncertain. V lost 6 bases and J lost 2, with 4 bases in between. The CDR3 runs 11 residues. Germline V gene lookup returns CDR1 SNHLY and CDR2 FYNNEI. The CDR3 loop is CASRQNYGYTF. For the CDR3, the DNA is TGTGCCAGCAGACAAAACTATGGCTACACCTTC. The variable domain in full, completed from reference TRBV2 and TRBJ1-2, reads EPEVTQTPSHQVTQMGQEVILRCVPISNHLYFYWYRQILGQKVEFLVSFYNNEISEKSEIFDDQFSVERPDGSNFTLKIRSTKLEDSAMYFCASRQNYGYTFGSGTRLTVV.

The chain recombines TRBV30 with TRBJ1-4; D perhaps matches TRBD1 (5 bases). The CDR3 is 15 residues long. The germline V gene encodes CDR1 GTSNPN and CDR2 SVGIG (reference sequence). The V and J ends lost 2 bases and 8 bases respectively, with 18 bases between them. DNA for the CDR3: TGTGCCTGGAGTATCGGCGGGAGGGGAGGCGAAAAACTGTTTTTT. Translated, it gives CAWSIGGRGGEKLFF.